This T cell receptor (beta chain) comes out of a study of CD8 T cells in ankylosing spondylitis. Study conclusions and caveats: There was a TCR beta motif, made of several highly homologous variants, that appeared characteristic of ankylosing spondylitis blood.

CDR1 WSHSY and CDR2 SAAADI come from the germline V gene. Trimming took off 0 bases at V and 4 bases at J, with 9 bases between the two ends. This CDR3 is built from 15 residues. A word on this clonotype: What it recognizes is unknown.

TCRdb fed the 5' RACE reads into MiXCR, producing one record per CDR3 protein. The table shows about 220,000 distinct CDR3 sequences, with 5.5% to 7.5% occurring only once. Sequencing input: blood, either unsorted or a sorted T cell fraction (not recorded which). The chain carries TRBV10-2 and TRBJ2-2, with D possibly matching TRBD2 (5 bases). This clonotype originated in a male donor with ankylosing spondylitis. The CDR3 DNA reads TGCGCCAGCAGTGAGTCGTGGGGAGCCACCGGGGAGCTGTTTTTT. Its translation is CASSESWGATGELFF.